The rows below give T cell receptor beta chains drawn from one sample of a study of long-term antiretroviral therapy in people with HIV. The data were produced by immunoSEQ multiplex PCR, yet TCRdb's version contains in-frame clones alone and is incomplete. The sample includes 6,400 or so clones, roughly 67% of them seen just once. The source material was unsorted PBMCs, sampled 0.2 years after starting antiretroviral therapy. These receptors all come from a man in his forties with HIV. Each CDR3 is given with its conserved first and last residue. D genes are given only for firm matches. Clone size is stated in some rows and not others, as once, few, many or a class when expanded.

j_call | clone_size | v_call | d_call | cdr3_nt | cdr3_aa
TRBJ2-2 | . | TRBV19 | . | TGTGCCAGTCCCAATACCGGGGAGCTGTTTTTT | CASPNTGELFF
TRBJ1-5 | few | TRBV7-8 | . | TGTGCCAGCAGCCCCAACGTACTGACAGATCAGCCCCAGCATTTT | CASSPNVLTDQPQHF
TRBJ2-7 | . | TRBV18 | TRBD1 | TGTGCCAGCTCACCGAGAGGAACTACTTGGGAGGGACAGGGATTCTACGAGCAGTACTTC | CASSPRGTTWEGQGFYEQYF
TRBJ1-2 | medium-sized | TRBV4-2 | . | TGTGCCAGCAGCCAAGATCGGGGTGGATTTTATGGCTACACCTTC | CASSQDRGGFYGYTF
TRBJ2-1 | . | TRBV5-5 | . | TGTGCCAGCAGCTTGCGATCACAGACCTACAATGAGCAGTTCTTC | CASSLRSQTYNEQFF
TRBJ2-5 | . | TRBV4-1 | . | TGCGCCAGCAGCCAAGAAGGGCTAGAGACCCAGTACTTC | CASSQEGLETQYF
TRBJ1-5 | . | TRBV7-9 | TRBD1 | TGTGCCAGCAGCCCGGGACAGGGCATAGATAGCAATCAGCCCCAGCATTTT | CASSPGQGIDSNQPQHF
TRBJ1-1 | . | TRBV7-9 | . | TGTGCCAGCAGCTTAACGGGAAACACTGAAGCTTTCTTT | CASSLTGNTEAFF
TRBJ1-1 | . | TRBV29-1 | . | TGCAGCGTGCCCGGGGGGAACACTGAAGCTTTCTTT | CSVPGGNTEAFF
TRBJ1-1 | . | TRBV29-1 | . | TGCAGCGTTACCTTTGTCGGTAACACTGAAGCTTTCTTT | CSVTFVGNTEAFF
TRBJ2-7 | . | TRBV5-1 | TRBD1 | TGCGCCAGCAGCTTGGACCGGACAGGGGGCCTCCCCGAGCAGTACTTC | CASSLDRTGGLPEQYF
TRBJ1-5 | . | TRBV4-1 | . | TGCGCCAGCAGCCAAGAGGGGGCAGCCAGCAATCAGCCCCAGCATTTT | CASSQEGAASNQPQHF
TRBJ2-7 | . | TRBV6-5 | . | TGTGCCAGCAGTTACTCAGTCGGCACCTCCTACGAGCAGTACTTC | CASSYSVGTSYEQYF
TRBJ1-1 | . | TRBV5-1 | TRBD1 | TGCGCCAGCAGCGAACGACAGGGGGCGGACACTGAAGCTTTCTTT | CASSERQGADTEAFF
TRBJ2-7 | . | TRBV19 | TRBD1 | TGTGCCAGTAGTTGGACAGGGGAGTCGTACGAGCAGTACTTC | CASSWTGESYEQYF
TRBJ1-6 | . | TRBV9 | . | TGTGCCAGCAGCTTACAGGGTTCTCGTTCACCCCTCCACTTT | CASSLQGSRSPLHF
TRBJ2-1 | . | TRBV7-9 | . | TGTGCCAGCAGCTTACCTTACAATGAGCAGTTCTTC | CASSLPYNEQFF
TRBJ2-7 | once | TRBV4-2 | TRBD2 | TGTGCCAGCAGCCAAGATAGGACTAGCGGGGGGGTAATAATTAACGAGCAGTACTTC | CASSQDRTSGGVIINEQYF
TRBJ2-1 | . | TRBV4-2 | . | TGTGCCAGCAGCCCACCCTGGGCCGAGGGGGGGAATGAGCAGTTCTTC | CASSPPWAEGGNEQFF